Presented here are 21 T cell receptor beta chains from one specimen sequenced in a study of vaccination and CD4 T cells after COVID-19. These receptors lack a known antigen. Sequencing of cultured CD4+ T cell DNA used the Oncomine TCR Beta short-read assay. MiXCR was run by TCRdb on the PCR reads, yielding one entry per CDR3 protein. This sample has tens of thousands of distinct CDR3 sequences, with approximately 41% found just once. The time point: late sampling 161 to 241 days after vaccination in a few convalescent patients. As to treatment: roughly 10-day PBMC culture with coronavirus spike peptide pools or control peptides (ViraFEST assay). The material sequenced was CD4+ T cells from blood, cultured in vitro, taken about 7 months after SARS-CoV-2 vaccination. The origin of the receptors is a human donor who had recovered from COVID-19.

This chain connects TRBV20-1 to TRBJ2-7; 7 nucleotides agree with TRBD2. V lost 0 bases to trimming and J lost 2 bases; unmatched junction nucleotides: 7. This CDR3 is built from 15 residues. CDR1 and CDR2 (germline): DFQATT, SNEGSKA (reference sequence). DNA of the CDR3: TGCAGTGCTAGAGATCTGCGGGAGCACCCCTACGAGCAGTACTTC. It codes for CSARDLREHPYEQYF.

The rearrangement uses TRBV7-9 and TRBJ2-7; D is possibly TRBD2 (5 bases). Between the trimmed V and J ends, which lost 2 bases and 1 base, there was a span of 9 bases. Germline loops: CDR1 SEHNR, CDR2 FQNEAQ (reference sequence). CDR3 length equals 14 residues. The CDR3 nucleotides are TGTGCCAGCAGCTTATGGACTCGATCCTACGAGCAGTACTTC. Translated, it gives CASSLWTRSYEQYF.

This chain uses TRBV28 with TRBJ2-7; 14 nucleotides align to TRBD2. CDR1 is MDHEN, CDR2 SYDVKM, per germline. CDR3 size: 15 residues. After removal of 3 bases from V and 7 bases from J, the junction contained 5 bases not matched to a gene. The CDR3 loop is CASSLTGLAGGEQYF. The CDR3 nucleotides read TGTGCCAGCAGTTTGACAGGACTAGCGGGAGGTGAGCAGTACTTC.

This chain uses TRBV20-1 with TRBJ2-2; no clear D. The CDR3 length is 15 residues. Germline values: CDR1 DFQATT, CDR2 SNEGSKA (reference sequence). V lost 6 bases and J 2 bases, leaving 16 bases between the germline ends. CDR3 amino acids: CSATLGLLNTGELFF. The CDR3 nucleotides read TGCAGTGCAACCTTGGGCCTTCTAAACACCGGGGAGCTGTTTTTT.

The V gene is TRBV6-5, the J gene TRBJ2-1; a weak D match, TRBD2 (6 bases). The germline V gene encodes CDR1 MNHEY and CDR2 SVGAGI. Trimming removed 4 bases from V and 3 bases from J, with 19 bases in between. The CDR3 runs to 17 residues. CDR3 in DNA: TGTGCCAGCAGTTCAGCCACTACTCCGCGGGGCTACAATGAGCAGTTCTTC. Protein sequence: CASSSATTPRGYNEQFF.

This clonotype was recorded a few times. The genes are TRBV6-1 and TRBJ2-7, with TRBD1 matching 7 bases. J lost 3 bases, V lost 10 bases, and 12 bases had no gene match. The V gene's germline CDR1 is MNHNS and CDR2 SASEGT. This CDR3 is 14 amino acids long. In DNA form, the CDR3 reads TGTGCCACCTCACCGCGTTGGACAGGCTACGAGCAGTACTTC. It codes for CATSPRWTGYEQYF.

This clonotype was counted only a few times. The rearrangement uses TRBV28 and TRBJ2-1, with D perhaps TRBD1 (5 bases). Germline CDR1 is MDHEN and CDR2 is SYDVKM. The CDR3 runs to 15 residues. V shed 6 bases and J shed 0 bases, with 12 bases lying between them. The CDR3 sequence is CASRGQKTSYNEQFF. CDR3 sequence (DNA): TGTGCCAGCAGGGGGCAAAAGACCTCCTACAATGAGCAGTTCTTC.

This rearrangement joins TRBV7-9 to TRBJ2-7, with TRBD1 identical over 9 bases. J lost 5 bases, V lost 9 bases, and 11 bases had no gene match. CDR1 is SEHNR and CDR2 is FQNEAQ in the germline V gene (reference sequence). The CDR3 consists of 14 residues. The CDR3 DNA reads TGTGCCAGTTCCCTGCAGGGACAGGGTGACGAGCAGTACTTC. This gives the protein CASSLQGQGDEQYF.

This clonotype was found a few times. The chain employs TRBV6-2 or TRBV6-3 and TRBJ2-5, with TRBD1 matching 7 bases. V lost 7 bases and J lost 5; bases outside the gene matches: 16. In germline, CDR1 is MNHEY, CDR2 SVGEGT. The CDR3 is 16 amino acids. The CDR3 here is CASTGRIGTAGETQYF. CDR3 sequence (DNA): TGTGCCAGCACCGGTCGGATCGGGACAGCCGGGGAGACCCAGTACTTC.

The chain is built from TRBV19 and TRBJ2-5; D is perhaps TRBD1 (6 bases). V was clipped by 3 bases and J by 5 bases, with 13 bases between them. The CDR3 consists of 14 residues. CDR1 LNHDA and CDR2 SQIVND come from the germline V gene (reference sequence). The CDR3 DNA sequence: TGTGCCAGTAGTATCGGGGACACGAGGGAGACCCAGTACTTC. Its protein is CASSIGDTRETQYF.

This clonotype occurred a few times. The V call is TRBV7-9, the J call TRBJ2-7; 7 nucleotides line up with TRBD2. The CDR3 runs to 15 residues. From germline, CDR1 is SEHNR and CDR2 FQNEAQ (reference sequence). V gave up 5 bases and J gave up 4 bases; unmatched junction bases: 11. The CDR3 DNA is TGTGCCAGCAGCAAAACAACTAGCGACCCGTACGAGCAGTACTTC. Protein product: CASSKTTSDPYEQYF. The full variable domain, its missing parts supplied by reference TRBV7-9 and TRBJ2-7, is DTGVSQNPRHKITKRGQNVTFRCDPISEHNRLYWYRQTLGQGPEFLTYFQNEAQLEKSRLLSDRFSAERPKGSFSTLEIQRTEQGDSAMYLCASSKTTSDPYEQYFGPGTRLTVT.

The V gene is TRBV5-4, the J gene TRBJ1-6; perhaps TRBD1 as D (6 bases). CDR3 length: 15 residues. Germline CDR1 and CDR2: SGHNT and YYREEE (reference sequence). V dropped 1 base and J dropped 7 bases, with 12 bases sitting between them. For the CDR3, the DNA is TGTGCCAGCAGCTTGTTAGCCAGGGGCAATTCACCCCTCCACTTT. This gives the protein CASSLLARGNSPLHF.

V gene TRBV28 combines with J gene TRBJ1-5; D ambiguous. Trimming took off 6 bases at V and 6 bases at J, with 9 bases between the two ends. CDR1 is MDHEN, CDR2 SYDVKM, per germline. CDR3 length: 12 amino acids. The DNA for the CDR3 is TGTGCCAGCAGAGACCCCATTCAGCCCCAGCATTTT. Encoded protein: CASRDPIQPQHF.

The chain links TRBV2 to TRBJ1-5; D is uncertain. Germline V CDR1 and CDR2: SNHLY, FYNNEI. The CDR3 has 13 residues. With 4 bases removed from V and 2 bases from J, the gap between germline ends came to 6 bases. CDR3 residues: CASSGRGNQPQHF. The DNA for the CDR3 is TGTGCCAGCAGTGGGAGGGGCAATCAGCCCCAGCATTTT.

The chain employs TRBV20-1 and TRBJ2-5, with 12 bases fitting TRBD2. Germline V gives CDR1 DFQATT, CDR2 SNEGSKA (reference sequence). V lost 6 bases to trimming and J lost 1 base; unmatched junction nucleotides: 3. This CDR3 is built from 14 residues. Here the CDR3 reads CSARTSGIQETQYF. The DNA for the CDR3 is TGCAGTGCCCGGACTAGCGGGATCCAAGAGACCCAGTACTTC.

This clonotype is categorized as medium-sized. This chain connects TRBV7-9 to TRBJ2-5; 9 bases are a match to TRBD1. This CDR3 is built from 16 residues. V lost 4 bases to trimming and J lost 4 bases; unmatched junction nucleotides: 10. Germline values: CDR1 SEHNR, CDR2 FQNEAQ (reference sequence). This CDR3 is CASSWTPGQGLETQYF. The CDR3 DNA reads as TGTGCCAGCAGCTGGACTCCGGGACAGGGATTAGAGACCCAGTACTTC.

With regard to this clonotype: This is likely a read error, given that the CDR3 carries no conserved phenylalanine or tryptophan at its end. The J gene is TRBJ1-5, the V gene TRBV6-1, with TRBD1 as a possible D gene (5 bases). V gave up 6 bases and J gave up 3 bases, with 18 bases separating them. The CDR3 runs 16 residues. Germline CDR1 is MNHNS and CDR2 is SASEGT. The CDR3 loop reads CASSTTGDENNQPQHS. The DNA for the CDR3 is TGTGCCAGCAGCACCACGGGGGATGAAAACAATCAGCCCCAGCATTCT.

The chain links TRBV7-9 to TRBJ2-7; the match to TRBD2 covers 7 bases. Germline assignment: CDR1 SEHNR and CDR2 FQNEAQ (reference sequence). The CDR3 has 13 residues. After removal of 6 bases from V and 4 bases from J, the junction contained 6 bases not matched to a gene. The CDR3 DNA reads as TGTGCCAGCAGTCACCCCGGGGGGTACGAGCAGTACTTC. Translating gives CASSHPGGYEQYF.

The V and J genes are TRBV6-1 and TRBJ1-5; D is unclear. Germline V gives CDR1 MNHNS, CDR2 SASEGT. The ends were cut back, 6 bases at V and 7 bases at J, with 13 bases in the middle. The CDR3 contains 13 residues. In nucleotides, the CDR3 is TGTGCCAGCAGCCCCGGACGGAGCCAGCCCCAGCATTTT. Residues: CASSPGRSQPQHF.

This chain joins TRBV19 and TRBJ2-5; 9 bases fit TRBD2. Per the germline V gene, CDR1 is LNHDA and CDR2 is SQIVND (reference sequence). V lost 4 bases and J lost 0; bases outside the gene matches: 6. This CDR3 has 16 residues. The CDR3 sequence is CASSNGLARNQETQYF. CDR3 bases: TGTGCCAGTAGTAACGGACTAGCGCGTAACCAAGAGACCCAGTACTTC.

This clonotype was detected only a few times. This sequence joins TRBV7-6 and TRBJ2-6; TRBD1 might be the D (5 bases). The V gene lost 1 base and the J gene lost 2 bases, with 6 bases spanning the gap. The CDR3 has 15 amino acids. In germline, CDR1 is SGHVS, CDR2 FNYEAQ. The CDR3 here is CASSLEGPGANVLTF. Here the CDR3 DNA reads TGTGCCAGCAGCTTAGAGGGGCCTGGGGCCAACGTCCTGACTTTC.